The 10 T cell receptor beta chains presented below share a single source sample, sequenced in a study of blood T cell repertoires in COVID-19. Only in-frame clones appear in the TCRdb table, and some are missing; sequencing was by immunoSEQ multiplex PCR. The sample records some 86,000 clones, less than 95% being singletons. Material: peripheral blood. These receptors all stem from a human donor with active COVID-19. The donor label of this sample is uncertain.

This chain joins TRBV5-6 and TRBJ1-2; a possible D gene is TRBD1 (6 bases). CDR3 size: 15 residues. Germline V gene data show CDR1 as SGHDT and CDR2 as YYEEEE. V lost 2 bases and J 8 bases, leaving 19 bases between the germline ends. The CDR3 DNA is TGTGCCAGCAGCTTTGGATCTCGGGGGGCGGGAGGCTACACCTTC. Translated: CASSFGSRGAGGYTF.

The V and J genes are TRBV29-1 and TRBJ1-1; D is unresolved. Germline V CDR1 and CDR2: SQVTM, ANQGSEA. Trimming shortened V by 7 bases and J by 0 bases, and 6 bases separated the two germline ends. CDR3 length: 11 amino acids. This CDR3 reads CSGSMNTEAFF. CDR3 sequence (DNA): TGCAGCGGTTCTATGAACACTGAAGCTTTCTTT.

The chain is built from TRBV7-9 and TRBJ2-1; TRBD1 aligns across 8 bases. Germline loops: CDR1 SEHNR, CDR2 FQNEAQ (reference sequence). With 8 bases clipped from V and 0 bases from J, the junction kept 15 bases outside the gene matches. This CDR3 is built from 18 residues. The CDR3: CASGRTGQLLSSYNEQFF. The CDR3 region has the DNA TGTGCCAGCGGTCGGACAGGGCAACTGCTGAGCTCCTACAATGAGCAGTTCTTC.

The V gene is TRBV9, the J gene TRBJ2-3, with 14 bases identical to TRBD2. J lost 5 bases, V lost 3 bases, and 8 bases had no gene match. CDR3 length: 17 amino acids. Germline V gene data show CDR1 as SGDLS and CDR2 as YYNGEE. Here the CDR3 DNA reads TGTGCCAGCAGCGCCCTAGGACTAGCGGGGGGAGGAGATACGCAGTATTTT. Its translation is CASSALGLAGGGDTQYF.

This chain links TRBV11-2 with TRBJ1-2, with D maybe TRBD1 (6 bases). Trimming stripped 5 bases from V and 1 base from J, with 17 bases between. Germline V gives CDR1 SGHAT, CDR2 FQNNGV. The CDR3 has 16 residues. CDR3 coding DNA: TGTGCCAGCAGCCATTATCGGACAGACCTTAACTATGGCTACACCTTC. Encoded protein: CASSHYRTDLNYGYTF.

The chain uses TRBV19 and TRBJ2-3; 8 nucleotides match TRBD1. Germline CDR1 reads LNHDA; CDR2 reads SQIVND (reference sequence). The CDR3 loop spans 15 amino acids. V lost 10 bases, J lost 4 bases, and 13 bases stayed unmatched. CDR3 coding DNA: TGTGCCACCAACCCTGGACAGGGAGTTTCAGATACGCAGTATTTT. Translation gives CATNPGQGVSDTQYF.

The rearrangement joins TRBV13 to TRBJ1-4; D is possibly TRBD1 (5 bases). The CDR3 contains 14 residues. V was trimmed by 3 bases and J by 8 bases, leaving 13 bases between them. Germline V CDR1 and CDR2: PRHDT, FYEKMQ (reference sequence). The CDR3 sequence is CASSFDDGGEKLFF. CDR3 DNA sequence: TGTGCCAGCAGCTTCGATGACGGGGGGGAAAAACTGTTTTTT.

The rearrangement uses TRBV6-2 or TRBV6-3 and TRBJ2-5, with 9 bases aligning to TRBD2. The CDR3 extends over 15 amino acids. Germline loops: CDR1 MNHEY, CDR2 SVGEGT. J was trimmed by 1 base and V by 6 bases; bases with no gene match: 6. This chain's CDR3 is CASSPTGLAQETQYF. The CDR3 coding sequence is TGTGCCAGCAGCCCAACGGGACTAGCCCAAGAGACCCAGTACTTC.

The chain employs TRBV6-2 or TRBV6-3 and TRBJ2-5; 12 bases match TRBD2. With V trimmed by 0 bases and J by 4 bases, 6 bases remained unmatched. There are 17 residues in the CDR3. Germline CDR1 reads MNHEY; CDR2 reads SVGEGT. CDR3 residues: CASSYSASGGARETQYF. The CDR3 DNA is TGTGCCAGCAGTTACTCGGCTAGCGGGGGGGCCAGAGAGACCCAGTACTTC.

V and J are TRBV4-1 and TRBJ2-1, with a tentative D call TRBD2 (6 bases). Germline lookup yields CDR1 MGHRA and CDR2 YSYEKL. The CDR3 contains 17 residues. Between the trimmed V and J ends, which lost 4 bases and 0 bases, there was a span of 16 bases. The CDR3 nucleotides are TGCGCCAGCAGCCCAGAGGAGGGGCCTCCCTCCTACAATGAGCAGTTCTTC. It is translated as CASSPEEGPPSYNEQFF.